The 30 T cell receptor beta chains given below trace back to one sample, sequenced in a study of regulatory T cells in long-lasting Graves disease. Time point reported: newly diagnosed GD, antithyroid drugs for less than 3 months. PBMC RNA served as the TCR library source. Arm-PCR of CDR3 regions and iRepertoire HTBI primers were the basis on which TCR beta libraries were built. TCRdb used MiXCR to reprocess the multiplex PCR reads, holding one entry per CDR3 protein. The sample lists roughly 560,000 distinct CDR3 sequences, more than 10% occurring once. This sample was shared with a second study, whose subject was T cells in Graves' hyperthyroidism and ophthalmopathy.

The sequences come from peripheral blood mononuclear cells (PBMCs), collected at new diagnosis, from a patient treated with antithyroid drugs. All receptors derive from a woman in her twenties or thirties with Graves disease.

In this sample, this clonotype turned up many times. The genes are TRBV6-1 and TRBJ1-2, with D unclear. Deletions cut 1 base from V and 2 bases from J, with 8 bases between. This CDR3 is 14 amino acids long. Germline lookup yields CDR1 MNHNS and CDR2 SASEGT. The CDR3 loop is CASSEVWTNYGYTF. The CDR3 region has the DNA TGTGCCAGCAGTGAAGTGTGGACGAACTATGGCTACACCTTC.

Concerning this clonotype: A much larger clone differs from this one at a single base, so this may be a read error. This chain connects TRBV27 to TRBJ1-1, with a weak D call TRBD1 (5 bases). The CDR3 contains 14 residues. The germline CDR1 and CDR2 sequences are MNHEY and SMNVEV (reference sequence). V was shortened by 2 bases and J by 1 base, with 8 bases between the two germline ends. CDR3 region: CASSLPGGNTEAFF. The CDR3 coding sequence is TGTGCCAGCAGTTTACCGGGGGGGAACACTGAAGCTTTCTTT.

At least ten counts were recorded for this clonotype. The V call is TRBV7-8, the J call TRBJ2-2, with TRBD2 matching 10 bases. Germline V gene sequence: CDR1 SGHVS, CDR2 FQNEAQ. The V and J ends lost 2 bases and 6 bases, in that order; junction bases with no gene match: 12. CDR3 size: 18 residues. The CDR3 here is CASSLIPASGSIPGELFF. The CDR3, as DNA: TGTGCCAGCAGCTTAATTCCTGCTAGCGGGAGTATTCCCGGGGAGCTGTTTTTT.

This chain links TRBV4-3 with TRBJ2-2, with 7 bases lining up with TRBD1. This CDR3 region has 17 residues. CDR1 is LGHNA and CDR2 is YSLEER in the germline V gene. The trim removed 6 bases at V and 3 bases at J, leaving 13 bases unmatched. The CDR3, as DNA: TGCGCCAGCAGTCCCGATAGTGACAGGGCAGACACCGGGGAGCTGTTTTTT. It is translated as CASSPDSDRADTGELFF.

The chain links TRBV5-5 to TRBJ2-7; D uncertain. The CDR3 runs 15 residues. CDR1 and CDR2 (germline): SGHKS, YYEKEE (reference sequence). Trimming pared 1 base from V and 5 bases from J, leaving 16 bases between. The CDR3 DNA reads as TGTGCCAGCAGCTTGCGGCAGGCCCTGAAGGACGAGCAGTACTTC. The encoded protein is CASSLRQALKDEQYF.

Comments on this clonotype: A read error may be the cause here, since a much bigger clone is one base away. CDR3 DNA: TGCAGTGCTAGATACATAGCTCGGGGGAATGATCAGTTCTTC. Translation gives CSARYIARGNDQFF. This rearrangement joins TRBV20-1 to TRBJ2-1, with D maybe TRBD2 (6 bases). CDR1 is DFQATT, CDR2 SNEGSKA, per germline (reference sequence). The CDR3 runs to 14 residues.

The J gene is TRBJ1-1, the V gene TRBV15; D is undetermined. The CDR3 covers 15 residues. Between the trimmed V and J ends, which lost 1 base and 0 bases, there was a span of 9 bases. Germline values: CDR1 LNHNV, CDR2 YYDKDF (reference sequence). CDR3: CATSRVALMNTEAFF. DNA of the CDR3: TGTGCCACCAGCAGAGTAGCGCTCATGAACACTGAAGCTTTCTTT. Full variable domain (remainder filled in from reference TRBV15 and TRBJ1-1): DAMVIQNPRYQVTQFGKPVTLSCSQTLNHNVMYWYQQKSSQAPKLLFHYYDKDFNNEADTPDNFQSRRPNTSFCFLDIRSPGLGDTAMYLCATSRVALMNTEAFFGQGTRLTVV.

Concerning this clonotype: This may come from a read error, since a much larger clone is one base off. This chain joins TRBV18 and TRBJ2-5; no firm D call. The CDR3 covers 11 residues. The germline gives CDR1 KGHSH, CDR2 LQKENI. CDR3 sequence reads: CANSPEETQYF. CDR3 coding DNA: TGTGCCAACTCACCAGAAGAGACCCAGTACTTC.

The chain couples TRBV20-1 to TRBJ1-2; TRBD1 is a possible D gene (6 bases). The germline gives CDR1 DFQATT, CDR2 SNEGSKA (reference sequence). The CDR3 loop spans 17 amino acids. The V end was cut by 2 bases, the J end by 1 base, with 20 bases between. Here the CDR3 reads CSARTQGYRVFNYGYTF. As DNA, the CDR3 is TGCAGTGCTAGAACTCAGGGTTACAGGGTGTTTAACTATGGCTACACCTTC.

This clonotype was recorded at least ten times. V usage is TRBV11-3 and J usage is TRBJ2-5; 10 nucleotides line up with TRBD2. Unmatched junction bases numbered 13, after V lost 1 base and J lost 2 bases. Germline V gene lookup returns CDR1 SGHNT and CDR2 YENEEA. The CDR3 runs 19 residues. CDR3: CASSLGLAGAFVTQETQYF. CDR3 nucleotides: TGTGCCAGCAGCTTAGGTCTAGCGGGAGCCTTCGTCACACAAGAGACCCAGTACTTC.

The table lists this clonotype with many counts. V is TRBV5-1 and J is TRBJ2-1; D is unclear. Between the trimmed V and J ends, which lost 0 bases and 4 bases, there was a span of 11 bases. CDR1 SGHRS and CDR2 YFSETQ come from the germline V gene. This CDR3 has 15 residues. The CDR3 bases are TGCGCCAGCAGCTTGGGGCAGACCTTATACAATGAGCAGTTCTTC. It yields the protein CASSLGQTLYNEQFF.

This clonotype was recorded many times. V and J are TRBV29-1 and TRBJ2-3, with TRBD1 matching 7 bases. The length of the CDR3 is 14 residues. Losses at the gene ends were 6 bases for V and 0 bases for J; bases not matched to a gene: 6. Germline CDR1 reads SQVTM; CDR2 reads ANQGSEA. The CDR3 nucleotides read TGCAGCGTACGACAGGGCTCTAGCACAGATACGCAGTATTTT. The encoded protein is CSVRQGSSTDTQYF.

This clonotype has a count of ten or more. V gene TRBV6-1 combines with J gene TRBJ2-1; 8 positions match TRBD1. The CDR3 loop spans 14 amino acids. The V segment lost 9 bases and the J segment 6 bases; nucleotides outside the gene matches: 10. CDR1 and CDR2 (germline): MNHNS, SASEGT. This chain's CDR3 is CASTRSRGLNEQFF. CDR3 DNA sequence: TGTGCCAGTACCCGAAGCAGGGGGCTCAATGAGCAGTTCTTC.

A single count supports this clonotype. The J gene is TRBJ2-1, the V gene TRBV10-3, with TRBD1 identical over 10 bases. Germline-derived CDR1 and CDR2 are ENHRY and SYGVKD. This CDR3 has 19 residues. With V trimmed by 0 bases and J by 4 bases, 12 bases remained unmatched. The CDR3 region has the DNA TGTGCCATCAGTGAGTCGAAGATACGGGACAGGGGAGGGTACAATGAGCAGTTCTTC. This gives the protein CAISESKIRDRGGYNEQFF.

At least ten counts were recorded for this clonotype. J is TRBJ2-7 and V is TRBV28; 13 nucleotides align to TRBD2. This CDR3 is built from 17 residues. From germline, CDR1 is MDHEN and CDR2 SYDVKM. V shed 6 bases, J shed 1 base, and the junction held 9 bases outside the gene matches. Here the CDR3 DNA reads TGTGCCAGCAGGCCGGGACTAGCGGGACCAATGTCCTACGAGCAGTACTTC. It translates to CASRPGLAGPMSYEQYF.

The table lists this clonotype with many counts. The V and J genes are TRBV7-9 and TRBJ1-2; D remains ambiguous. CDR1 and CDR2 (germline): SEHNR, FQNEAQ (reference sequence). The length of the CDR3 is 13 residues. V lost 2 bases, J lost 6 bases, and 10 bases lay in between. The CDR3 nucleotides are TGTGCCAGCAGCTTACCTCTGTCCGATGGCTACACCTTC. Its translation is CASSLPLSDGYTF.

Worth noting for this clonotype: A clone one base away is much larger, so this may be a read error. The rearrangement uses TRBV12-3 or TRBV12-4 and TRBJ1-1, with D maybe TRBD1 (5 bases). This CDR3 has 13 residues. V was shortened by 4 bases and J by 10 bases, with 16 bases between the two germline ends. CDR3 bases: TGTGCCAGCAGTTATAGGCAGGGTGAAAGAGCTTTCTTT. This translates into CASSYRQGERAFF.

The gene calls are TRBV7-8 and TRBJ2-7, with TRBD2 identical over 8 bases. The CDR3 loop spans 16 amino acids. With V trimmed by 5 bases and J by 0 bases, 9 bases remained unmatched. Germline loops: CDR1 SGHVS, CDR2 FQNEAQ. CDR3 protein: CASSRRTGGVSYEQYF. The CDR3 DNA follows: TGTGCCAGCAGCCGCCGGACGGGAGGGGTCTCCTACGAGCAGTACTTC.

This clonotype was detected many times. The V gene is TRBV6-1, the J gene TRBJ2-3, with D unresolved. Germline values: CDR1 MNHNS, CDR2 SASEGT. Trimming removed 6 bases from V and 4 bases from J, with 17 bases in between. CDR3 length: 15 residues. CDR3 nucleotides: TGTGCCAGCAGGTCTGGGCCGAATCCCGCAGATACGCAGTATTTT. It is translated as CASRSGPNPADTQYF.

Comment on this clonotype: This clone may be a read error of a much larger clone one base away. This rearrangement joins TRBV11-2 to TRBJ2-1; no clear D gene. The germline CDR1 and CDR2 sequences are SGHAT and FQNNGV. The CDR3 totals 17 residues. V lost 1 base and J 2 bases, leaving 15 bases between the germline ends. The CDR3 loop is CASSLVGWDTPYNEQFF. The CDR3 DNA sequence: TGTGCCAGCAGCTTAGTGGGGTGGGATACTCCCTACAATGAGCAGTTCTTC.

J is TRBJ2-2 and V is TRBV28; TRBD1 matches at 7 bases. CDR1 is MDHEN, CDR2 SYDVKM, per germline. J was trimmed by 0 bases and V by 3 bases; bases with no gene match: 13. The CDR3 covers 19 residues. For the CDR3, the DNA is TGTGCCAGCAGTTTCCCAGTAACAGGGGATAGGGCGAACACCGGGGAGCTGTTTTTT. This gives the protein CASSFPVTGDRANTGELFF. Complete variable domain (other parts from reference TRBV28 and TRBJ2-2): DVKVTQSSRYLVKRTGEKVFLECVQDMDHENMFWYRQDPGLGLRLIYFSYDVKMKEKGDIPEGYSVSREKKERFSLILESASTNQTSMYLCASSFPVTGDRANTGELFFGEGSRLTVL.

Ten or more counts support this clonotype. V gene TRBV20-1 combines with J gene TRBJ1-3; D uncertain. Germline CDR1 reads DFQATT; CDR2 reads SNEGSKA (reference sequence). This CDR3 contains 13 residues. The germline V and J ends were trimmed by 7 bases and 1 base, with 11 bases remaining between them. CDR3: CSVMQVSGNTIYF. In DNA form, the CDR3 reads TGCAGTGTCATGCAAGTATCTGGAAACACCATATATTTT.

The rearrangement uses TRBV3-1 and TRBJ2-7; TRBD1 aligns across 10 bases. Germline assignment: CDR1 LGHDT and CDR2 YNNKEL (reference sequence). Trimming cost V 7 bases and J 12 bases; bases outside gene matches: 12. This CDR3 region has 13 residues. CDR3 sequence (DNA): TGTGCCAGCACCCGACAGGGGGCTGAGGGTATGTACTTC. This codes for CASTRQGAEGMYF.

This clonotype was found many times. This chain joins TRBV11-2 and TRBJ2-3; D uncertain. From germline, CDR1 is SGHAT and CDR2 FQNNGV. This CDR3 spans 14 amino acids. Trimming removed 5 bases at V and 2 bases at J, with 11 bases between. The CDR3 region is CASSPAVVTDTQYF. CDR3 DNA: TGTGCCAGCAGCCCCGCCGTGGTCACAGATACGCAGTATTTT.

This clonotype was found a few times. V usage is TRBV20-1 and J usage is TRBJ2-7; D is perhaps TRBD1 (6 bases). The CDR3 is 15 residues long. Trimming cost V 7 bases and J 2 bases, with 21 bases left between them. Germline lookup yields CDR1 DFQATT and CDR2 SNEGSKA (reference sequence). CDR3 bases: TGCAGTGGCGTACCCCCTGGGGACACTACCTACGAGCAGTACTTC. This sequence encodes CSGVPPGDTTYEQYF.

Ten or more counts support this clonotype. The CDR3 bases are TGTGCCAGCAGTGAACTAGGGTTGGATGAGCAGTTCTTC. Its translation is CASSELGLDEQFF. The rearrangement links TRBV2 to TRBJ2-1; D remains ambiguous. Trimming removed 2 bases at V and 8 bases at J, with 10 bases between. Germline assignment: CDR1 SNHLY and CDR2 FYNNEI. CDR3 length equals 13 residues.

The chain links TRBV6-2 or TRBV6-3 to TRBJ1-1; 8 nucleotides line up with TRBD1. Unmatched junction bases numbered 11, after V lost 4 bases and J lost 4 bases. Germline V gene data show CDR1 as MNHEY and CDR2 as SVGEGT. There are 16 residues in the CDR3. As DNA, the CDR3 is TGTGCCAGCAGTTTTCGCTCCCTACAGGGGGGCACTGAAGCTTTCTTT. Translating gives CASSFRSLQGGTEAFF.

This clonotype was seen repeatedly, ten times or more. This sequence joins TRBV11-2 and TRBJ2-3; the D is unclear. This CDR3 is 13 amino acids long. In germline, CDR1 is SGHAT, CDR2 FQNNGV. Trimming took 1 base from V and 2 from J, leaving 4 bases between them. CDR3 loop: CASSLAVTDTQYF. The CDR3 DNA reads TGTGCCAGCAGCTTAGCGGTCACAGATACGCAGTATTTT.

This clonotype has a count of ten or more. The CDR3 coding sequence is TGTGCCAGCAGCCAGGGAAGGGACAGGCCCCAGCATTTT. It codes for CASSQGRDRPQHF. V is TRBV3-1 and J is TRBJ1-5; 7 nucleotides align to TRBD1. With 3 bases clipped from V and 9 bases from J, the junction kept 5 bases outside the gene matches. This CDR3 has 13 amino acids. Germline CDR1 and CDR2: LGHDT and YNNKEL (reference sequence).

This clonotype was picked up many times. This rearrangement joins TRBV2 to TRBJ2-2; D may match TRBD1 or TRBD2 (5 bases each). The V gene lost 8 bases and the J gene lost 2 bases, with 12 bases spanning the gap. Germline-derived CDR1 and CDR2 are SNHLY and FYNNEI. The CDR3 length is 14 residues. The CDR3 DNA reads TGTGCCAGCTCCCGGGACCTTAACACCGGGGAGCTGTTTTTT. Translated: CASSRDLNTGELFF.